A selection of T cell receptor beta chains follows, all from one sample in a study of CD8 T cells in ankylosing spondylitis. TCRdb re-called the 5' RACE reads with MiXCR, one entry per CDR3 protein. The sample carries 150,000 to 250,000 distinct CDR3 sequences, over 10% recorded once. Sequencing used blood, either unsorted or a sorted T cell fraction (not recorded which). The receptors here all came from a male donor with ankylosing spondylitis or in good health (not recorded which). Both conserved end residues are part of each CDR3. The order of the fields is J gene, CDR3 length, D gene, clone size, V gene, CDR3 protein, CDR3 DNA. The D gene is left open where the match is weak. Not all rows give a size; the values are once, few, many and, for expanded clones, a class.

>TRBJ2-1|16|TRBD2|.|TRBV6-2/TRBV6-3
CASSSRGASGYNEQFF
TGTGCCAGCAGTTCCCGAGGAGCTAGCGGTTACAATGAGCAGTTCTTC
>TRBJ2-2|15|.|few|TRBV4-1
CASSQETSFTGELFF
TGCGCCAGCAGCCAAGAGACCAGCTTCACCGGGGAGCTGTTTTTT
>TRBJ1-2|14|.|.|TRBV11-2
CASSLGAGDYGYTF
TGTGCCAGCAGCTTAGGGGCAGGGGACTATGGCTACACCTTC
>TRBJ2-1|12|.|many|TRBV20-1
CSAIHGDLKQFF
TGCAGTGCAATACACGGTGATTTGAAGCAGTTCTTC
>TRBJ2-7|13|TRBD1|few|TRBV13
CASTDRGQGEQYF
TGTGCCAGCACGGACAGGGGGCAAGGCGAGCAGTACTTC
>TRBJ2-7|13|.|many|TRBV12-3/TRBV12-4
CASSLGSYYEQYF
TGTGCCAGCAGTTTAGGGTCATACTACGAGCAGTACTTC
>TRBJ1-1|13|.|many|TRBV6-4
CASSYDGQGEAFF
TGTGCCAGCAGCTATGACGGGCAAGGGGAAGCTTTCTTT
>TRBJ2-3|14|TRBD1|many|TRBV9
CASSVDRAGDTQYF
TGTGCCAGCAGCGTGGACAGGGCGGGAGATACGCAGTATTTT
>TRBJ1-2|12|TRBD1|.|TRBV12-3/TRBV12-4
CASSGTGAGYTF
TGTGCCAGCAGCGGGACAGGGGCCGGCTACACCTTC
>TRBJ2-7|15|.|few|TRBV6-1
CASSSPRDLAYEQYF
TGTGCCAGCAGCTCCCCCAGGGATTTGGCCTACGAGCAGTACTTC
>TRBJ2-3|16|.|.|TRBV21-1
CASSLGLRDRGDTQYF
TGTGCCAGCAGCCTAGGCCTGAGGGACAGGGGCGACACGCAGTATTTT
>TRBJ2-1|16|TRBD2|few|TRBV7-8
CASSSDRLAGDNEQFF
TGTGCCAGCAGCTCAGACAGACTAGCGGGGGACAATGAGCAGTTCTTC
>TRBJ2-3|14|.|many|TRBV12-3/TRBV12-4
CASSLGGREDTQYF
TGTGCCAGCAGTTTAGGGGGCCGGGAGGATACGCAGTATTTT
>TRBJ2-1|17|TRBD1|.|TRBV27
CASSNLMNRGLNDEQFF
TGTGCCAGCAGCAACCTTATGAACAGGGGTTTGAACGATGAGCAGTTCTTC
>TRBJ2-3|12|.|many|TRBV12-3/TRBV12-4
CASSLGFDTQYF
TGTGCCAGCAGCCTCGGCTTTGATACGCAGTATTTT
>TRBJ1-1|13|.|few|TRBV19
CASSIAMGPEAFF
TGTGCCAGTAGTATTGCCATGGGGCCTGAAGCTTTCTTT
>TRBJ1-1|13|.|few|TRBV27
CASSFQLNTEAFF
TGTGCCAGCAGTTTTCAACTCAACACTGAAGCTTTCTTT
>TRBJ1-1|14|.|.|TRBV12-3/TRBV12-4
CASSLGPRGTEAFF
TGTGCCAGCAGTTTAGGTCCGCGAGGCACTGAAGCTTTCTTT
>TRBJ2-7|14|TRBD2|few|TRBV3-1
CASSAGLAGLEQYF
TGTGCCAGCAGCGCGGGACTAGCGGGGCTTGAGCAGTACTTC
>TRBJ2-5|13|.|many|TRBV27
CASSLALEETQYF
TGTGCCAGCAGTTTAGCGCTAGAAGAGACCCAGTACTTC
>TRBJ1-4|15|.|.|TRBV7-2
CASSLAGTGGEKLFF
TGTGCCAGCAGCTTAGCCGGGACGGGGGGTGAAAAACTGTTTTTT
>TRBJ2-7|13|.|many|TRBV5-1
CASSGDSSYEQYF
TGCGCCAGCAGCGGAGACAGCTCCTACGAGCAGTACTTC
>TRBJ2-3|15|TRBD2|many|TRBV28
CATFRPTSATDTQYF
TGTGCCACCTTCCGGCCTACTAGCGCCACAGATACGCAGTATTTT
>TRBJ2-1|14|.|.|TRBV2
CASSDQGIYNEQFF
TGTGCCAGCAGTGACCAGGGTATCTACAATGAGCAGTTCTTC
>TRBJ2-3|15|TRBD1|few|TRBV12-5
CASGLATTGADTQYF
TGTGCTAGTGGTTTGGCCACGACAGGGGCAGATACGCAGTATTTT
>TRBJ2-7|12|.|few|TRBV7-9
CASSSGFYEQYF
TGTGCCAGCAGCTCAGGGTTCTACGAGCAGTACTTC
>TRBJ1-1|16|.|many|TRBV3-1
CASSQVVGRTNTEAFF
TGTGCCAGCAGCCAAGTGGTGGGACGGACGAACACTGAAGCTTTCTTT
>TRBJ1-1|14|.|few|TRBV29-1
CSVEVPNVNTEAFF
TGCAGCGTTGAAGTTCCCAACGTGAACACTGAAGCTTTCTTT
>TRBJ1-5|17|.|.|TRBV19
CASSIFSGSYSNQPQHF
TGTGCCAGTAGTATATTTTCTGGGAGCTATAGCAATCAGCCCCAGCATTTT